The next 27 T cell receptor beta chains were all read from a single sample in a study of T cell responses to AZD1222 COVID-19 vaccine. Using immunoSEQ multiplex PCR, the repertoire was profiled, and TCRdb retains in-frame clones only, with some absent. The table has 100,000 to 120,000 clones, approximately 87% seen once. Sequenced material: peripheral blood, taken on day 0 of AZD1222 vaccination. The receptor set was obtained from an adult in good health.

The CDR3 loop is CATSAGNTGELFF. In DNA, the CDR3 is TGTGCCACCTCCGCGGGGAACACCGGGGAGCTGTTTTTT. The rearrangement uses TRBV28 and TRBJ2-2; possible D gene TRBD2, 5 bases. Germline CDR1 reads MDHEN; CDR2 reads SYDVKM. This CDR3 has 13 residues. Trimming shortened V by 10 bases and J by 1 base, and 10 bases separated the two germline ends.

Here the CDR3 DNA reads TGTGCCAGCAGCTCGCGGGGGGGAAAACTGTTTTTT. Its translation: CASSSRGGKLFF. The chain employs TRBV7-8 and TRBJ1-4; possibly TRBD1 for D (5 bases). The CDR3 extends over 12 amino acids. V lost 4 bases and J lost 10, with 10 bases in between. Germline CDR1 SGHVS, CDR2 FQNEAQ.

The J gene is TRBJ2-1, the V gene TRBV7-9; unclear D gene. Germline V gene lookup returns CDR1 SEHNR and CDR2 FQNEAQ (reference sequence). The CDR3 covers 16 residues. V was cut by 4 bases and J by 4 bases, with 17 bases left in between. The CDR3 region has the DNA TGTGCCAGCAGCTCACAAAGGTCGATGGGTTACAATGAGCAGTTCTTC. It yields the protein CASSSQRSMGYNEQFF. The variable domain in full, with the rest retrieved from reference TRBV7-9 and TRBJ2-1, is DTGVSQNPRHKITKRGQNVTFRCDPISEHNRLYWYRQTLGQGPEFLTYFQNEAQLEKSRLLSDRFSAERPKGSFSTLEIQRTEQGDSAMYLCASSSQRSMGYNEQFFGPGTRLTVL.

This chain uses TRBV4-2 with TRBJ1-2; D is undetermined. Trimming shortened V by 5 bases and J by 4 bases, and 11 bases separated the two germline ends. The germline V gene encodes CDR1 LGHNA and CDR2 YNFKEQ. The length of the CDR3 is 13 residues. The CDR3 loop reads CASSERQFYGYTF. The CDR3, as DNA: TGTGCCAGCAGCGAAAGGCAGTTCTATGGCTACACCTTC.

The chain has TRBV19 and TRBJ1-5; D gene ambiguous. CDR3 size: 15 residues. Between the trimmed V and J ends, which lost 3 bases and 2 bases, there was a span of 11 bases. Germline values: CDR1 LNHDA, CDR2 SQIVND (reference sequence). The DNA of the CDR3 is TGTGCCAGTAGTATCCGACCCTTAGGCAATCAGCCCCAGCATTTT. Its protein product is CASSIRPLGNQPQHF.

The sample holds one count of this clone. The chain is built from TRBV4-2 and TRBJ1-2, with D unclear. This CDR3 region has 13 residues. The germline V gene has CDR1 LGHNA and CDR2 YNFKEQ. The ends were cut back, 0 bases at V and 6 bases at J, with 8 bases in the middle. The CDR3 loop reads CASSQDLQNGYTF. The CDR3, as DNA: TGTGCCAGCAGCCAAGATCTACAGAATGGCTACACCTTC.

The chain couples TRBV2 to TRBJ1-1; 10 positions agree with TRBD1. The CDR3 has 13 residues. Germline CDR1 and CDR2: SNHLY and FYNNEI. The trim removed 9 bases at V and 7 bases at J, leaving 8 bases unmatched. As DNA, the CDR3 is TGTGCCAGTAGACAGGGGGCGGCTGGTGAAGCTTTCTTT. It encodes CASRQGAAGEAFF. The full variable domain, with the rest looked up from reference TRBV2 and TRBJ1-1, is EPEVTQTPSHQVTQMGQEVILRCVPISNHLYFYWYRQILGQKVEFLVSFYNNEISEKSEIFDDQFSVERPDGSNFTLKIRSTKLEDSAMYFCASRQGAAGEAFFGQGTRLTVV.

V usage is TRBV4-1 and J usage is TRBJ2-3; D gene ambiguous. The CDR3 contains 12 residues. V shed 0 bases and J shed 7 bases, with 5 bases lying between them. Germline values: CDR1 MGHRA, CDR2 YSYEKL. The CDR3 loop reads CASSQDPHTQYF. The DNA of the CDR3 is TGCGCCAGCAGCCAAGACCCGCATACGCAGTATTTT.

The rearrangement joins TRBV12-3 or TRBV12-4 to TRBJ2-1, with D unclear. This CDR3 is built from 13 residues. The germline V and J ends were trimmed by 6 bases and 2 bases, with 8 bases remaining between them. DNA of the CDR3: TGTGCCAGCAGACCCAATACCTACAATGAGCAGTTCTTC. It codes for CASRPNTYNEQFF.

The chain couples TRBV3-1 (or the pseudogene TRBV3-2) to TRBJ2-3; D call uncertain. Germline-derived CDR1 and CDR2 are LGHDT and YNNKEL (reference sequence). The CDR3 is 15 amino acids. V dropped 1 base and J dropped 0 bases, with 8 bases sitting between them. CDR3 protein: CASSQGASSTDTQYF. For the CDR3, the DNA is TGTGCCAGCAGCCAAGGAGCATCCAGCACAGATACGCAGTATTTT.

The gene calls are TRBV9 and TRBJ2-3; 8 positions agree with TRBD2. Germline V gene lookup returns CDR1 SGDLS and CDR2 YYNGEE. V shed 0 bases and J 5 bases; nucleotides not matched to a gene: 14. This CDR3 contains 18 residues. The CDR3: CASSVDLVWRGEGDTQYF. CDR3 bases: TGTGCCAGCAGCGTAGATTTAGTGTGGCGGGGGGAGGGAGATACGCAGTATTTT.

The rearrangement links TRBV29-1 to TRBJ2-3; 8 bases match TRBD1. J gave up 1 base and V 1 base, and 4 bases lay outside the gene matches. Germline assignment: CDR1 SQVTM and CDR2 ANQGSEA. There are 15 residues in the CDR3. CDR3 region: CSVEGAGQGTDTQYF. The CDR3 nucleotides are TGCAGCGTTGAAGGGGCGGGACAGGGCACAGATACGCAGTATTTT.

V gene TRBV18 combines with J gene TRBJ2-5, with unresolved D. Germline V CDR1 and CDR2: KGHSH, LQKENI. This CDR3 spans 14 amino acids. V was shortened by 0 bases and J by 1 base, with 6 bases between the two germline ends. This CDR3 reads CASSPPSFQETQYF. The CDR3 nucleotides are TGTGCCAGCTCACCACCGAGCTTCCAAGAGACCCAGTACTTC.

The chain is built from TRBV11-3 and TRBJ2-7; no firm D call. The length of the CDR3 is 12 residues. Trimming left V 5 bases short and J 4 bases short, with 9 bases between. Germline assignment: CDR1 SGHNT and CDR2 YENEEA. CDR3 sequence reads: CASSAIQYEQYF. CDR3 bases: TGTGCCAGCAGCGCTATTCAATACGAGCAGTACTTC.

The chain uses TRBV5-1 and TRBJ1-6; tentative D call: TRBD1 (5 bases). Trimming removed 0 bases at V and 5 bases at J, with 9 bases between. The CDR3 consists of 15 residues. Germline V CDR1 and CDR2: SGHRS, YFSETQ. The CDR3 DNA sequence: TGCGCCAGCAGCTTGGGGTTCAGGGATAATTCACCCCTCCACTTT. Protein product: CASSLGFRDNSPLHF. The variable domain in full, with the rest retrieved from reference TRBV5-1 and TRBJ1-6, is KAGVTQTPRYLIKTRGQQVTLSCSPISGHRSVSWYQQTPGQGLQFLFEYFSETQRNKGNFPGRFSGRQFSNSRSEMNVSTLELGDSALYLCASSLGFRDNSPLHFGNGTRLTVT.

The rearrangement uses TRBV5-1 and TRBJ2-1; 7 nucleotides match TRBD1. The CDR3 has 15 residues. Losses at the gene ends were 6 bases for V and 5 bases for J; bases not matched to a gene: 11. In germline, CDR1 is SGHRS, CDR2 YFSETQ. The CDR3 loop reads CASTYRGEANNEQFF. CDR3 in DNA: TGCGCCAGCACCTACAGGGGCGAAGCCAACAATGAGCAGTTCTTC.

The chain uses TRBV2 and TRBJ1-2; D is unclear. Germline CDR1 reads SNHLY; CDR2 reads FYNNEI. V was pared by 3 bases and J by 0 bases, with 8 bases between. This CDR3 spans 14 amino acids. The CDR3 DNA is TGTGCCAGCAGTGAGTTGCGGGCTAACTATGGCTACACCTTC. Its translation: CASSELRANYGYTF.

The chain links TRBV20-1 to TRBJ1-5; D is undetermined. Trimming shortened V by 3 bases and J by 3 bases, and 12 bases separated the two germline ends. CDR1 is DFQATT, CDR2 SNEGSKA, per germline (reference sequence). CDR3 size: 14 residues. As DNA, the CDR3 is TGCAGTGCTAGTTCCGGGATGAACAATCAGCCCCAGCATTTT. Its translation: CSASSGMNNQPQHF.

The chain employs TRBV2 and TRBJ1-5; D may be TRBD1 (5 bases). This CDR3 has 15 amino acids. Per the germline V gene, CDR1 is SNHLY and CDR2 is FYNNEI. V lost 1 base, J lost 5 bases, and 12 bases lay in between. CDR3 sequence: CASSEVGGWDQPQHF. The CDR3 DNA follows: TGTGCCAGCAGTGAAGTCGGGGGTTGGGATCAGCCCCAGCATTTT.

CDR3: CASSHLRTPGGYTF. Here the CDR3 DNA reads TGTGCCAGCAGCCACCTTCGGACCCCGGGGGGCTACACCTTC. The rearrangement uses TRBV3-1 (or the pseudogene TRBV3-2) and TRBJ1-2; D unresolved. This CDR3 has 14 residues. From germline, CDR1 is LGHDT and CDR2 YNNKEL (reference sequence). Trimming removed 3 bases from V and 8 bases from J, with 16 bases in between.

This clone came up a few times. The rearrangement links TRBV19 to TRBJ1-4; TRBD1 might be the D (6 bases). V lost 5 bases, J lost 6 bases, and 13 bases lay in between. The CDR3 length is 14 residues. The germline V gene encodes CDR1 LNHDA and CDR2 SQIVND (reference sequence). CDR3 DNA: TGTGCCAGTAGTGCCCGGGGGCGCTATGAAAAACTGTTTTTT. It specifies CASSARGRYEKLFF.

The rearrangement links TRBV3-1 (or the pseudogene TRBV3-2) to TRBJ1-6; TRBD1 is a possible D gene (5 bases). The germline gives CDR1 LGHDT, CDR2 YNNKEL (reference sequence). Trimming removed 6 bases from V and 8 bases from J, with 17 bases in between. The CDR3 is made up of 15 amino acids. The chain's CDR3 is CASSPRDSPYSPLHF. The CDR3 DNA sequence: TGTGCCAGCAGTCCGAGGGACTCCCCCTATTCACCCCTCCACTTT.

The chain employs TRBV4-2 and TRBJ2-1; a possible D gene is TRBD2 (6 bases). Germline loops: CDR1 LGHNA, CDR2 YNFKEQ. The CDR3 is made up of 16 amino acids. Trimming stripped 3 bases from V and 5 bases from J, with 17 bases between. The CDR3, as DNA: TGTGCCAGCAGCCAGCGGGGACTGCTATTGAACAATGAGCAGTTCTTC. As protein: CASSQRGLLLNNEQFF.

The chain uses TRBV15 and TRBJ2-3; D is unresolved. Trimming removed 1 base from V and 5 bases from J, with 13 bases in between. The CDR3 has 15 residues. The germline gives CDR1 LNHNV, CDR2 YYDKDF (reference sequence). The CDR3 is CATSRAPRVGDTQYF. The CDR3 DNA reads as TGTGCCACCAGCAGAGCCCCCCGTGTGGGAGATACGCAGTATTTT.

The CDR3 region has the DNA TGCGCCAGCAGCCAAGAGCTCGCGAGCACTGAAGCTTTCTTT. This sequence encodes CASSQELASTEAFF. This chain links TRBV5-1 with TRBJ1-1; D gene ambiguous. The CDR3 is 14 amino acids. V lost 4 bases and J lost 4, with 14 bases in between. CDR1 is SGHRS and CDR2 is YFSETQ in the germline V gene.

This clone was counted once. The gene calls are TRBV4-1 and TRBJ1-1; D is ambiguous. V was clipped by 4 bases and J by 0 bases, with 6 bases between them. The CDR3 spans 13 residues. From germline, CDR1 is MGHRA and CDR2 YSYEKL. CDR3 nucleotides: TGCGCCAGCAGCCCTCAGTTGAACACTGAAGCTTTCTTT. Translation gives CASSPQLNTEAFF.

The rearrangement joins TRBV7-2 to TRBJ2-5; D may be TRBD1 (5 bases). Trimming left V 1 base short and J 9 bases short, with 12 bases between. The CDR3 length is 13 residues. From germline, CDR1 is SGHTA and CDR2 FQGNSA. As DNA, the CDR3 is TGTGCCAGCAGCTTAGGGGGCTACCAATCCCAGTACTTC. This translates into CASSLGGYQSQYF. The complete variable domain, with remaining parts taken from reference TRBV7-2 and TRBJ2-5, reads GAGVSQSPSNKVTEKGKDVELRCDPISGHTALYWYRQSLGQGLEFLIYFQGNSAPDKSGLPSDRFSAERTGGSVSTLTIQRTQQEDSAVYLCASSLGGYQSQYFGPGTRLLVL.